The subject of this entry is one TCR beta chain. Its antigen target is currently unknown. Base-call qualities are not available, and no considerably larger clone is one nucleotide away. The immunoSEQ Assay was used to sequence TCRbeta CDR3 regions. After extraction, genomic DNA underwent amplification by bias-controlled multiplex PCR, followed by high-throughput sequencing. Per the original workflow: To quantify the absolute abundance of each unique TCRbeta CDR3 region, sequences were collapsed and filtered. T cell fraction was estimated by normalizing TCRbeta template counts to usable DNA, which was measured by amplifying reference genes present in all nucleated cells. Repertoire TCRs were annotated as SARS-CoV-2-specific when V gene, CDR3 amino acid sequence and J gene were exactly matched to a known reactive TCR set. MIRA supplied the reference SARS-CoV-2 TCR set, which was filtered for enrichment in COVID-19-positive ImmuneCODE repertoires so that public or cross-reactive TCRs were removed. Based on the MIRA antigens, annotated TCRs were further analysed at the level of specific ORF or position within ORF. Depth was the summed frequency of annotated unique rearrangements, while breadth was defined as annotated unique rearrangements over total unique productive rearrangements. Two-sided Wilcoxon rank-sum tests were used to compare TCR breadth between groups. TCRdb limited this immuneACCESS table to in-frame rearrangements with V and J called. A share of clones is missing; checked studies link under half to unresolved V genes, and the rest is unexplained. V, J and clone size are those of that table, while D and trimming were read from the DNA. For this sample the table gives about 350,000 clones, of which roughly nine tenths were detected only once. The leading ten clones occupy around 6.6% of the sample.

Per the publication, the treatment or condition label means: around 19 received Ad26.COV2.S at low or high dose, single or two shots; 5 received placebo; per-sample allocation not given. For vaccine and placebo recipients, repertoires were sequenced using samples collected on day 63 after the first injection. Between 29 July and 7 August 2020, Cohort 1b enrolled some 25 adults aged 18-55 years at one site in Boston, USA. Ad26.COV2.S consisted of a replication-incompetent adenovirus type 26 vector by which a prefusion-stabilized SARS-CoV-2 spike protein from the original Wuhan strain was expressed. This record comes from a study of Ad26.COV2.S vaccination and SARS-CoV-2 variants (dated by TCRdb to the early 2020s). With regard to the full study: Donors in the vaccine arm were drawn from COV1001, a phase I-IIa trial of Ad26.COV2.S in healthy adults that was multicentre, randomized, double-blind and placebo-controlled. TCRbeta repertoire sequencing was used to assess the specificity and breadth of SARS-CoV-2-reactive T cell receptors after Ad26.COV2.S vaccination. Blinding of investigators to trial group allocation was maintained during experiments and outcome assessment. Dosing of Ad26.COV2.S was intramuscular, at either 5x10^10 or 1x10^11 viral particles, delivered as one shot or as two shots spaced 56 days apart. Participants in the trial were split at random into five groups of five each, receiving low-dose or high-dose Ad26.COV2.S once or twice, or else placebo on both occasions. The TCR-sequenced set comprised approximately 32 samples: about 19 Ad26.COV2.S vaccine recipients, 5 placebo recipients and 8 SARS-CoV-2 convalescent individuals.

Taken from cysteine to phenylalanine, the CDR3 has 14 residues. The kept DNA is CDR3 alone, 42 bases in frame from the first base. V ends up 5 bases short and J 5 bases short, with an unmatched junction base count of 9. The germline V gene encodes CDR1 SGDLS and CDR2 YYNGEE. The investigation overall reported the following: The authors noted that total T cell responses may have been underestimated by the TCR breadth and depth analyses. After vaccination, spike-specific CD8+ and CD4+ T cell responses were reported to show substantial breadth. Compared with placebo recipients, Ad26.COV2.S recipients showed higher spike-specific TCR breadth (P = 0.0014). Non-spike TCR breadth was comparable between vaccine and placebo recipients, consistent with the vaccine containing only spike. The study lacked the statistical power to compare responses across vaccine doses or regimens.

The sequencing here drew on peripheral blood, taken in a trial of Ad26.COV2.S vaccine versus placebo. The sequence derives from a person between 18 and 65 years old who received the Ad26.COV2.S COVID-19 vaccine or a placebo. The chain is assembled from TRBV9 and TRBJ2-7; 8 bases in between match TRBD1. The CDR3 protein is CASSPGQGANEQYF. The DNA sequence is given as TGTGCCAGCAGTCCCGGACAGGGCGCTAACGAGCAGTACTTC.